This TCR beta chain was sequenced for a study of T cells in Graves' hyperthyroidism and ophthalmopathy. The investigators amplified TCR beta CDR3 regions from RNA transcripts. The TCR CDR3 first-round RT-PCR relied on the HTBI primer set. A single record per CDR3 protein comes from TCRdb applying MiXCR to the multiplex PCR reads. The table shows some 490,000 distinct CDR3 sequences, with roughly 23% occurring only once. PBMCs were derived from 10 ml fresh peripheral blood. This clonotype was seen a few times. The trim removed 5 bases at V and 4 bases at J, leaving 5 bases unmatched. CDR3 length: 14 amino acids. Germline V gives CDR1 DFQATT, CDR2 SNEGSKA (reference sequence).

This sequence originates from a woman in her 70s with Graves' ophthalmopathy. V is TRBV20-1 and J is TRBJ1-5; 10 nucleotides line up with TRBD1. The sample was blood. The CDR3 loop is CSAPRQGANQPQHF. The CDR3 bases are TGCAGTGCTCCTAGACAGGGGGCAAATCAGCCCCAGCATTTT.